This T cell receptor (beta chain) was retrieved from a study of graft-versus-host responses after intestinal transplantation. This CDR3 spans 14 amino acids. V was clipped by 2 bases and J by 4 bases; unmatched bases: 0. Germline CDR1 is MNHEY and CDR2 is SMNVEV (reference sequence). TCRdb's copy holds only in-frame clones and misses some; the assay was immunoSEQ multiplex PCR. The sample gives 80,000 to 95,000 clones, 90% to 95% of which show up once; about 2% is in the top ten. In its sample, this clone was seen a few times. Its antigen is not known. The material sequenced was unstimulated CD8+ T cells sorted from spleen or lymph node cells, taken before intestinal transplant. This TCR was sampled from a human donor who received an intestinal transplant. This chain connects TRBV27 to TRBJ1-1, with 11 bases fitting TRBD1. CDR3 nucleotides: TGTGCCAGCAGTTTAGGGACAGGGGGCACTGAAGCTTTCTTT. Translating it yields CASSLGTGGTEAFF.